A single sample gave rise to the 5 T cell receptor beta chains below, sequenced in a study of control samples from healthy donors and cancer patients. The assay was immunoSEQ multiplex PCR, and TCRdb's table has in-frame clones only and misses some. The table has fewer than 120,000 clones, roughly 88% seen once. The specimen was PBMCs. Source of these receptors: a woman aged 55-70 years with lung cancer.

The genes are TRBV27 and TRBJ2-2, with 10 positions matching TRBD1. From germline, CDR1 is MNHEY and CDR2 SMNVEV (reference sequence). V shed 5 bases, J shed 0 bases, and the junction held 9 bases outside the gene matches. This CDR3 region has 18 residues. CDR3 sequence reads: CASSRGQGPAPNTGELFF. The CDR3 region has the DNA TGTGCCAGCAGTCGGGGACAGGGGCCAGCCCCGAACACCGGGGAGCTGTTTTTT.

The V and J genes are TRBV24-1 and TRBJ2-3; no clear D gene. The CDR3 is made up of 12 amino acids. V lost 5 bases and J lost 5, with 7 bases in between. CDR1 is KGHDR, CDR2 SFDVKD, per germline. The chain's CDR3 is CATSANRDTQYF. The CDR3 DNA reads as TGTGCCACCAGTGCAAACCGAGATACGCAGTATTTT.

The DNA of the CDR3 is TGTGCCAGCAGTTACTCGACGGCTTCGGACAGGAACACTGAAGCTTTCTTT. Residues: CASSYSTASDRNTEAFF. This chain links TRBV6-2 or TRBV6-3 with TRBJ1-1; tentatively, D is TRBD1 (6 bases). Trimming removed 0 bases at V and 1 base at J, with 15 bases between. This CDR3 has 17 residues. The germline V gene encodes CDR1 MNHEY and CDR2 SVGEGT.

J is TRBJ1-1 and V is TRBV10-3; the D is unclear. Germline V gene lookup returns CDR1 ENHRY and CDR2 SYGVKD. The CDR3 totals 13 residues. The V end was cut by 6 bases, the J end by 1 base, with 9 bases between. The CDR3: CAIRLTENTEAFF. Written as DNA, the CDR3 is TGTGCCATCAGACTGACTGAGAACACTGAAGCTTTCTTT.

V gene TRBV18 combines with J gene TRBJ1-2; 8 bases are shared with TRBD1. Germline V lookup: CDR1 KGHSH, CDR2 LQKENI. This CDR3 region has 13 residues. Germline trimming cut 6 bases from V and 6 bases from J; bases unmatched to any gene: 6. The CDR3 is CASSLGQGNGYTF. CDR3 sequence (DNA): TGTGCCAGCTCCCTCGGACAGGGTAATGGCTACACCTTC.